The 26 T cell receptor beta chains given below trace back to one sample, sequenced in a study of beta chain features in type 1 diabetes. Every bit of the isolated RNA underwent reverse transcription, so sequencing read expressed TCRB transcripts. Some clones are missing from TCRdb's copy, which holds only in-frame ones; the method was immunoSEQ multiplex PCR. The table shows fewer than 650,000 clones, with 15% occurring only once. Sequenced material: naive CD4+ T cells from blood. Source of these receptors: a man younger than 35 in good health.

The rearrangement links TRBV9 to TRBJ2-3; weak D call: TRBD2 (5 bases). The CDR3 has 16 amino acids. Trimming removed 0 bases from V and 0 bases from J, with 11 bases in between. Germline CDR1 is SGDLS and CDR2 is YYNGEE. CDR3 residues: CASSVATRESTDTQYF. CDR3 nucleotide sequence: TGTGCCAGCAGCGTAGCTACGAGGGAAAGCACAGATACGCAGTATTTT. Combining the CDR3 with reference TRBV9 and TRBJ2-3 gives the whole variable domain DSGVTQTPKHLITATGQRVTLRCSPRSGDLSVYWYQQSLDQGLQFLIQYYNGEERAKGNILERFSAQQFPDLHSELNLSSLELGDSALYFCASSVATRESTDTQYFGPGTRLTVL.

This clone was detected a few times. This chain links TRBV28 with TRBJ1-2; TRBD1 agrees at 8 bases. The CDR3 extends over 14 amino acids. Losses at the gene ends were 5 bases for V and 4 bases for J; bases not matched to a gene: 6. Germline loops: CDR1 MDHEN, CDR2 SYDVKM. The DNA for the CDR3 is TGTGCCAGCAGTCTGGGACAGGCCATCTATGGCTACACCTTC. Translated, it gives CASSLGQAIYGYTF.

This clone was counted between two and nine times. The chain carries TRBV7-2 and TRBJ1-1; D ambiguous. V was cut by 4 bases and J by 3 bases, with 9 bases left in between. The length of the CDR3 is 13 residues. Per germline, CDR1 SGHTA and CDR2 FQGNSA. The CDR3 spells CASSSTPDTEAFF. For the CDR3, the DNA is TGTGCCAGCAGCTCAACCCCGGACACTGAAGCTTTCTTT.

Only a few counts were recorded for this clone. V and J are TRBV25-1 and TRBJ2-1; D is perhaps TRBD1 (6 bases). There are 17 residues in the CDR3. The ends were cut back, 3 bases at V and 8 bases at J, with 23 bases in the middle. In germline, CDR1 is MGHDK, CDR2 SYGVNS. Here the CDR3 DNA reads TGTGCCAGCAGTGATGCTAGGGACGCAGGGGTTTTCCATGAGCAGTTCTTC. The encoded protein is CASSDARDAGVFHEQFF.

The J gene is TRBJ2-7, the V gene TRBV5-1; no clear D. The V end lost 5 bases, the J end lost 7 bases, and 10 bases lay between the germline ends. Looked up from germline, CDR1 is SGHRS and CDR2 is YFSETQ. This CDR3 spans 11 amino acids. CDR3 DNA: TGCGCCAGCAGGGAACGGTGGGAGCAGTACTTC. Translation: CASRERWEQYF. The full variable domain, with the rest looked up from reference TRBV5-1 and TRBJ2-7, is KAGVTQTPRYLIKTRGQQVTLSCSPISGHRSVSWYQQTPGQGLQFLFEYFSETQRNKGNFPGRFSGRQFSNSRSEMNVSTLELGDSALYLCASRERWEQYFGPGTRLTVT.

The CDR3 DNA sequence: TGTGCCAGCAGCCGGTGGCTAGCGGGTTACAATGAGCAGTTCTTC. This gives the protein CASSRWLAGYNEQFF. This chain uses TRBV5-4 with TRBJ2-1; 8 bases map to TRBD2. The CDR3 runs 15 residues. Germline V lookup: CDR1 SGHNT, CDR2 YYREEE (reference sequence). The V and J ends lost 4 bases and 4 bases, in that order; junction bases with no gene match: 7.

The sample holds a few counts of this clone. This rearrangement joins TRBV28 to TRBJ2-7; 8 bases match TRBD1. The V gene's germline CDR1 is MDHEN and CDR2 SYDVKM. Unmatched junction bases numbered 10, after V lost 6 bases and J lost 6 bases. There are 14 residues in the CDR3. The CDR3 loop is CASRQSGTGGEQYF. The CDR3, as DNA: TGTGCCAGCAGACAATCCGGGACAGGCGGCGAGCAGTACTTC.

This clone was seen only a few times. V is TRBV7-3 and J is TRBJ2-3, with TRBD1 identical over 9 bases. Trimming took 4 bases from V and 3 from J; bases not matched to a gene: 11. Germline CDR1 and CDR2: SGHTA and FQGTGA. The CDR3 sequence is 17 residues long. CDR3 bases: TGTGCCAGCAGCTCCCCGCCACAGGGGGCGCAGACAGATACGCAGTATTTT. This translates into CASSSPPQGAQTDTQYF.

CDR3 residues: CASSLDPGTTYEQYF. The CDR3 nucleotides read TGCGCCAGCAGCTTGGATCCCGGGACAACCTACGAGCAGTACTTC. V gene TRBV5-1 combines with J gene TRBJ2-7, with D possibly TRBD1 on 6 matching bases. With 0 bases removed from V and 2 bases from J, the gap between germline ends came to 12 bases. Per germline, CDR1 SGHRS and CDR2 YFSETQ. The CDR3 runs to 15 residues.

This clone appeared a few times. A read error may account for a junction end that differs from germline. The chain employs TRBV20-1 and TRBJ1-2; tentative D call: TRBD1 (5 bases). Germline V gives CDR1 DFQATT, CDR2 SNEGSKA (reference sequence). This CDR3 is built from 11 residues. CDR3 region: CSAAPGAIERF. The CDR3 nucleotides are TGCAGTGCAGCTCCCGGGGCCATCGAGCGCTTC.

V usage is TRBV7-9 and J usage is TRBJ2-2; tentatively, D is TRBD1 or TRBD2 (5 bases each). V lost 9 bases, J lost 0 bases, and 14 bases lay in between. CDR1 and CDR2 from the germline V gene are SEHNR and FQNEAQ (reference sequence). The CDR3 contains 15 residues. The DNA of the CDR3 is TGTGCCAGTACGGTCGGGGCCTCGAACACCGGGGAGCTGTTTTTT. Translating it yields CASTVGASNTGELFF. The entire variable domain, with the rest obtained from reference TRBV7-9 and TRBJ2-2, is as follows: DTGVSQNPRHKITKRGQNVTFRCDPISEHNRLYWYRQTLGQGPEFLTYFQNEAQLEKSRLLSDRFSAERPKGSFSTLEIQRTEQGDSAMYLCASTVGASNTGELFFGEGSRLTVL.

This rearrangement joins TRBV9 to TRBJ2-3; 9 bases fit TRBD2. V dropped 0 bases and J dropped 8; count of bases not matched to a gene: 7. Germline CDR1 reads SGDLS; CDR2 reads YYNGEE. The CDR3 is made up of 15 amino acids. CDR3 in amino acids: CASSVDGSGRATQYF. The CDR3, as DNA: TGTGCCAGCAGCGTAGACGGTAGCGGGAGAGCTACGCAGTATTTT.

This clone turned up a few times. The CDR3 sequence is CASSPRTSGGPDTQYF. DNA of the CDR3: TGTGCCAGCAGCCCGCGGACTAGCGGGGGGCCAGATACGCAGTATTTT. The chain uses TRBV7-2 and TRBJ2-3; the match to TRBD2 covers 14 bases. CDR1 is SGHTA, CDR2 FQGNSA, per germline. V shed 5 bases, J shed 4 bases, and the junction held 5 bases outside the gene matches. CDR3 length equals 16 residues.

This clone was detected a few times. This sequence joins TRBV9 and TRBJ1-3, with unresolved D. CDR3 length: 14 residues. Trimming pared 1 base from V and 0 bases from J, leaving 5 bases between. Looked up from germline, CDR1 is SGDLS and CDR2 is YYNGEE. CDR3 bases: TGTGCCAGCAGCGTATGGACCTCTGGAAACACCATATATTTT. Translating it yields CASSVWTSGNTIYF.

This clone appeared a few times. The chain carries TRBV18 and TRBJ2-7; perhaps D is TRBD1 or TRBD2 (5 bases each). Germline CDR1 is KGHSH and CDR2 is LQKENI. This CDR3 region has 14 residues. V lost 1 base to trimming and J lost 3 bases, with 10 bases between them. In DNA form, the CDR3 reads TGTGCCAGCTCACCACAGGGGAGAGACTACGAGCAGTACTTC. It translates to CASSPQGRDYEQYF.

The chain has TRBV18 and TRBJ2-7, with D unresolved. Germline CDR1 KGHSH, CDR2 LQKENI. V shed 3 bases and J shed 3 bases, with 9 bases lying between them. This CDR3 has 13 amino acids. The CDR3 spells CASSPESDYEQYF. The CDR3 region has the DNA TGTGCCAGCTCACCCGAGAGTGACTACGAGCAGTACTTC.

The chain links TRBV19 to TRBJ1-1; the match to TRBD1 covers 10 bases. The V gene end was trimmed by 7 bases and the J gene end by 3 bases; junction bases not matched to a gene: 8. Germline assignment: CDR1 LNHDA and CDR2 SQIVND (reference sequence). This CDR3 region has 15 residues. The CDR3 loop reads CASKSGTGVDTEAFF. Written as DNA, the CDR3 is TGTGCCAGTAAGTCCGGGACAGGGGTGGACACTGAAGCTTTCTTT.

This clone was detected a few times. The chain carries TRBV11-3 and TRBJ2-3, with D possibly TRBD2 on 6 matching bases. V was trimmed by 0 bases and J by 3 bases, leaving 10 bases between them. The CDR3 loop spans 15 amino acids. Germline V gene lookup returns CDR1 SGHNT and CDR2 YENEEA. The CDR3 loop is CASSLEAGTTDTQYF. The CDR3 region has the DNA TGTGCCAGCAGCTTAGAGGCGGGGACTACAGATACGCAGTATTTT.

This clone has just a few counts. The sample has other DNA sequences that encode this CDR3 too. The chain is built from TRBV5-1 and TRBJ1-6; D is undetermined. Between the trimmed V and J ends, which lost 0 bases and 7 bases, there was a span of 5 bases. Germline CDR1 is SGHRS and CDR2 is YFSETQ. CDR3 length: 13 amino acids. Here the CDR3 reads CASSLDRNSPLHF. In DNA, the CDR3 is TGCGCCAGCAGCTTGGACAGAAATTCACCCCTCCACTTT.

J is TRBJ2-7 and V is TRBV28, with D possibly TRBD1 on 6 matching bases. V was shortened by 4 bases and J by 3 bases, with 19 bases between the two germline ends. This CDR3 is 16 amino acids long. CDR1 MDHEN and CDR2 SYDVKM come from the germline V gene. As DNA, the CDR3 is TGTGCCAGCAGTTCCCTCGGACAGCCCCCCGGCTACGAGCAGTACTTC. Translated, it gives CASSSLGQPPGYEQYF.

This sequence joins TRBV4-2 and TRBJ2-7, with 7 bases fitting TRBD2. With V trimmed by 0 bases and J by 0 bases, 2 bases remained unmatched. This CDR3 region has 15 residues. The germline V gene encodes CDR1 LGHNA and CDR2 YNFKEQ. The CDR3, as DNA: TGTGCCAGCAGCCAAGAGCGGGGGACCTCCTACGAGCAGTACTTC. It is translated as CASSQERGTSYEQYF.

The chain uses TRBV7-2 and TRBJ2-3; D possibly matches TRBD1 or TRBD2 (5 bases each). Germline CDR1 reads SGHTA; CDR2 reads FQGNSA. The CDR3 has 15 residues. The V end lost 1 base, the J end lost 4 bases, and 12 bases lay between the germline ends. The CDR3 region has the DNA TGTGCCAGCAGCTTAGGGGGGAGCGGTTCAGATACGCAGTATTTT. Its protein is CASSLGGSGSDTQYF.

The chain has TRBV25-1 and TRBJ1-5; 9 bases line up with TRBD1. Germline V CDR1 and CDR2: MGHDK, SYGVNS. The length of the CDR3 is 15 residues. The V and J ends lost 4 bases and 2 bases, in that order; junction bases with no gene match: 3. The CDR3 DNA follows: TGTGCCAGCAGTGGGACAGGGGAGGGCAATCAGCCCCAGCATTTT. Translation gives CASSGTGEGNQPQHF. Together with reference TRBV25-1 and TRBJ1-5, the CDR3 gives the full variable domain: EADIYQTPRYLVIGTGKKITLECSQTMGHDKMYWYQQDPGMELHLIHYSYGVNSTEKGDLSSESTVSRIRTEHFPLTLESARPSHTSQYLCASSGTGEGNQPQHFGDGTRLSIL.

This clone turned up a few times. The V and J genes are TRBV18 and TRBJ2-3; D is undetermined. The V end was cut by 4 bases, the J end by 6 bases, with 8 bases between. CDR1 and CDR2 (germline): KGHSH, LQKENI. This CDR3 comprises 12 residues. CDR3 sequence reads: CASSLVLDTQYF. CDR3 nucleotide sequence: TGTGCCAGCTCACTAGTCCTGGATACGCAGTATTTT. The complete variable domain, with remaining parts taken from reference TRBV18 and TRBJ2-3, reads NAGVMQNPRHLVRRRGQEARLRCSPMKGHSHVYWYRQLPEEGLKFMVYLQKENIIDESGMPKERFSAEFPKEGPSILRIQQVVRGDSAAYFCASSLVLDTQYFGPGTRLTVL.

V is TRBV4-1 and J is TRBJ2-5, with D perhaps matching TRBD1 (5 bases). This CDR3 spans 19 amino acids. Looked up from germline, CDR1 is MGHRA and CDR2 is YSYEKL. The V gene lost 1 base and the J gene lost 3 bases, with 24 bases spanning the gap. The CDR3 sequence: CASSQAHYEVGQGKETQYF. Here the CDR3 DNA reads TGCGCCAGCAGCCAAGCCCATTACGAAGTCGGGCAGGGTAAAGAGACCCAGTACTTC.

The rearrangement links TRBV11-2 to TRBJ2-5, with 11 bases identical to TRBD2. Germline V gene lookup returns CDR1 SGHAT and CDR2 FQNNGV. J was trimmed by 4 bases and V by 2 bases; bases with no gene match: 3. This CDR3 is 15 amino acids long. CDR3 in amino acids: CASSLKLAGVETQYF. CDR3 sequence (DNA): TGTGCCAGCAGCTTAAAACTAGCGGGAGTAGAGACCCAGTACTTC.